This T cell receptor (beta chain) was sequenced in a study of blood T cells in healthy people across ages. Study findings and constraints: Naive T cell percentage strongly correlated with TCR beta diversity. While age rose, TCR beta diversity per million T cells dropped in a roughly linear way.

Through a sample-barcoded 5' primer and a J-beta primer mix, a second PCR was run for about 7 to 12 cycles. Each cDNA molecule, via a template-switch adaptor with 12 random nucleotides, was tagged. TCRdb re-analysed the 5' RACE reads in MiXCR, keeping a single row per CDR3 protein. Counted here are about 650,000 distinct CDR3 sequences, 32% occurring once; the ten biggest clones make up 15% to 17%. Trimming pared 2 bases from V and 3 bases from J, leaving 4 bases between. Germline V gene lookup returns CDR1 MNHEY and CDR2 SVGAGI. CDR3 length: 13 residues. With each sample, at least 6 micrograms of total RNA were extracted. This clonotype was observed at least ten times. Antigen: not known.

The receptor's source is an elderly woman in good health. The genes are TRBV6-5 and TRBJ1-4; the D is unclear. Source material: blood. This CDR3 is CASSYRANEKLFF. Written as DNA, the CDR3 is TGTGCCAGCAGTTACAGGGCTAATGAAAAACTGTTTTTT.